This T cell receptor beta chain was sequenced in a study of identical twins. Study results and limitations: Abundant beta clonotypes from cord blood had fewer insertions, unlike memory repertoires, which showed none.

In its sample, this clonotype was seen many times. Its antigen is not known. One entry per CDR3 protein, called by TCRdb with MiXCR from the 5' RACE reads. The data contain approximately 890,000 distinct CDR3 sequences, about 12% of them singletons. The CDR3 is 16 residues long. Deletions cut 2 bases from V and 4 bases from J, with 15 bases between. CDR1 is SGHRS and CDR2 is YFSETQ in the germline V gene. A further study also used this sample, focusing on yellow fever vaccine responses in identical twins.

The chain carries TRBV5-1 and TRBJ2-2; D not resolved. The sequenced material came from PBMCs. This clonotype was sampled from a woman aged 18-29 years in good health. CDR3 in amino acids: CASSFLPMRGTGELFF. CDR3 bases: TGCGCCAGCAGCTTTCTACCAATGAGAGGCACCGGGGAGCTGTTTTTT. Full variable domain (outside the CDR3, taken from reference TRBV5-1 and TRBJ2-2): KAGVTQTPRYLIKTRGQQVTLSCSPISGHRSVSWYQQTPGQGLQFLFEYFSETQRNKGNFPGRFSGRQFSNSRSEMNVSTLELGDSALYLCASSFLPMRGTGELFFGEGSRLTVL.